The 21 T cell receptor beta chains reported below all come from one sample, sequenced in a study of blood T cell repertoires in COVID-19. Sequencing was performed with immunoSEQ multiplex PCR; in TCRdb, only in-frame clones are kept and a portion is missing. The sample has approximately 400,000 clones; about 91% are singletons. Sequencing was carried out using peripheral blood. The receptor set was obtained from a woman in her forties or fifties with COVID-19, enrolled during active disease.

The chain couples TRBV20-1 to TRBJ2-3, with 8 nucleotides matching TRBD2. This CDR3 has 15 residues. The trim removed 3 bases at V and 4 bases at J, leaving 9 bases unmatched. Germline CDR1 reads DFQATT; CDR2 reads SNEGSKA (reference sequence). CDR3 sequence: CSASRGGRIADTQYF. CDR3 sequence (DNA): TGCAGTGCTAGTCGGGGGGGCAGAATCGCAGATACGCAGTATTTT.

The chain uses TRBV5-4 and TRBJ2-3; 16 bases match TRBD2. The CDR3 extends over 16 amino acids. The trim removed 4 bases at V and 7 bases at J, leaving 6 bases unmatched. The germline V gene encodes CDR1 SGHNT and CDR2 YYREEE (reference sequence). The CDR3 region has the DNA TGTGCCAGCAGCCTGGGACTAGCGGGGGGGTTGAATACGCAGTATTTT. This encodes CASSLGLAGGLNTQYF.

The genes are TRBV5-1 and TRBJ2-3; 7 positions match TRBD1. CDR3 length: 16 amino acids. Germline CDR1 is SGHRS and CDR2 is YFSETQ. The V gene end was trimmed by 4 bases and the J gene end by 1 base; junction bases not matched to a gene: 9. The CDR3 loop reads CASSPSTGSGTDTQYF. Written as DNA, the CDR3 is TGCGCCAGCAGCCCCTCGACAGGGTCGGGCACAGATACGCAGTATTTT. The whole variable domain, filled in from reference TRBV5-1 and TRBJ2-3, reads KAGVTQTPRYLIKTRGQQVTLSCSPISGHRSVSWYQQTPGQGLQFLFEYFSETQRNKGNFPGRFSGRQFSNSRSEMNVSTLELGDSALYLCASSPSTGSGTDTQYFGPGTRLTVL.

The chain combines TRBV6-5 with TRBJ1-1, with D possibly TRBD1 on 5 matching bases. Between the trimmed V and J ends, which lost 7 bases and 1 base, there was a span of 13 bases. Germline lookup yields CDR1 MNHEY and CDR2 SVGAGI. This CDR3 region has 14 residues. The CDR3 is CASITGVGNTEAFF. In nucleotides, the CDR3 is TGTGCCAGCATCACGGGGGTAGGGAACACTGAAGCTTTCTTT.

The rearrangement links TRBV3-1 (or the pseudogene TRBV3-2) to TRBJ2-3, with D tentatively TRBD1 (6 bases). Trimming stripped 4 bases from V and 0 bases from J, with 17 bases between. The CDR3 sequence is 17 residues long. Germline V gene data show CDR1 as LGHDT and CDR2 as YNNKEL (reference sequence). Here the CDR3 DNA reads TGTGCCAGCAGCCCGGAACCGGGACACCTGAGCACAGATACGCAGTATTTT. It codes for CASSPEPGHLSTDTQYF.

The chain employs TRBV30 and TRBJ2-6, with D maybe TRBD1 (6 bases). V was trimmed by 7 bases and J by 4 bases, leaving 14 bases between them. The CDR3 sequence is 14 residues long. CDR1 and CDR2 (germline): GTSNPN, SVGIG (reference sequence). CDR3 nucleotides: TGTGCCTCACGCCAGGGGCGCGGGGCCAACGTCCTGACTTTC. It specifies CASRQGRGANVLTF.

The V call is TRBV19, the J call TRBJ1-1; D might be TRBD1 (6 bases). Germline lookup yields CDR1 LNHDA and CDR2 SQIVND (reference sequence). The V end was cut by 4 bases, the J end by 5 bases, with 11 bases between. This CDR3 is 13 amino acids long. CDR3 coding DNA: TGTGCCAGTAGTACATCAGGGGTAACTGAAGCTTTCTTT. The encoded protein is CASSTSGVTEAFF.

This chain connects TRBV11-3 to TRBJ2-2, with 8 positions matching TRBD1. The CDR3 length is 16 residues. From germline, CDR1 is SGHNT and CDR2 YENEEA. Germline trimming cut 0 bases from V and 1 base from J; bases unmatched to any gene: 1. As DNA, the CDR3 is TGTGCCAGCAGCTTAGAGGGGACAGGGAACACCGGGGAGCTGTTTTTT. It yields the protein CASSLEGTGNTGELFF.

J is TRBJ1-3 and V is TRBV10-3; D may be TRBD1 (5 bases). The germline CDR1 and CDR2 sequences are ENHRY and SYGVKD. The V end lost 3 bases, the J end lost 0 bases, and 6 bases lay between the germline ends. The CDR3 has 14 amino acids. CDR3 coding DNA: TGTGCCATCAGTGACAGGGTCTCTGGAAACACCATATATTTT. This gives the protein CAISDRVSGNTIYF.

In the case of this clone: The same CDR3 can be traced to other DNA sequences in this sample. The V gene is TRBV28, the J gene TRBJ2-7, with 9 bases identical to TRBD1. This CDR3 has 14 residues. V lost 2 bases, J lost 4 bases, and 3 bases stayed unmatched. CDR1 is MDHEN, CDR2 SYDVKM, per germline. The CDR3 sequence is CASSLGTGLYEQYF. The CDR3 bases are TGTGCCAGCAGTTTAGGGACAGGGTTGTACGAGCAGTACTTC.

The V gene is TRBV7-9, the J gene TRBJ2-2; TRBD2 is a possible D gene (6 bases). CDR3 length: 17 amino acids. V was shortened by 5 bases and J by 5 bases, with 21 bases between the two germline ends. Looked up from germline, CDR1 is SEHNR and CDR2 is FQNEAQ (reference sequence). The CDR3, as DNA: TGTGCCAGCAGCCGTGGGGGAGGACCCCTGGGGACCGGGGAGCTGTTTTTT. Translation: CASSRGGGPLGTGELFF.

This clone was seen more than once but under ten times. The gene calls are TRBV2 and TRBJ2-2, with 8 bases lining up with TRBD2. Germline CDR1 is SNHLY and CDR2 is FYNNEI. CDR3 length equals 14 residues. The ends lost 10 bases at V and 0 bases at J; junction bases unmatched: 4. The CDR3 DNA follows: TGTGCCACCTCCGGGGGGGCGAACACCGGGGAGCTGTTTTTT. It is translated as CATSGGANTGELFF.

The chain links TRBV29-1 to TRBJ1-6; 8 bases are shared with TRBD1. Germline loops: CDR1 SQVTM, CDR2 ANQGSEA. This CDR3 has 13 amino acids. Trimming removed 6 bases from V and 6 bases from J; junction bases left unmatched: 4. In nucleotides, the CDR3 is TGCAGCGTCGGACAGGGAGGTAATTCACCCCTCCACTTT. It codes for CSVGQGGNSPLHF.

The CDR3 DNA follows: TGTGCCAGCAGACGAGCCCGGGACAGGGAGGTCGGAGCTTTCTTT. It yields the protein CASRRARDREVGAFF. This sequence joins TRBV6-5 and TRBJ1-1, with TRBD1 matching over 9 bases. The CDR3 is made up of 15 amino acids. V shed 6 bases and J 10 bases; nucleotides not matched to a gene: 15. Germline CDR1 reads MNHEY; CDR2 reads SVGAGI.

This clone came up once. This sequence joins TRBV5-1 and TRBJ2-1; 10 nucleotides align to TRBD2. Germline-derived CDR1 and CDR2 are SGHRS and YFSETQ. The CDR3 is 18 residues long. V shed 0 bases and J 4 bases; nucleotides not matched to a gene: 10. The chain's CDR3 is CASSLEWASGGLYNEQFF. The CDR3 bases are TGCGCCAGCAGCTTGGAGTGGGCTAGCGGGGGACTTTACAATGAGCAGTTCTTC.

This clone has only one observation. The chain links TRBV25-1 to TRBJ2-4, with D maybe TRBD1 (5 bases). V was cut by 3 bases and J by 4 bases, with 10 bases left in between. The CDR3 loop spans 14 amino acids. The germline V gene has CDR1 MGHDK and CDR2 SYGVNS. The CDR3 region has the DNA TGTGCCAGCAGTGATGGGGCAGGGAAAAACATTCAGTACTTC. Translating gives CASSDGAGKNIQYF.

This chain links TRBV20-1 with TRBJ2-7, with 11 nucleotides matching TRBD1. The CDR3 covers 15 residues. Germline assignment: CDR1 DFQATT and CDR2 SNEGSKA (reference sequence). The V gene end was trimmed by 3 bases and the J gene end by 4 bases; junction bases not matched to a gene: 8. Here the CDR3 reads CSASGTGGRLYEQYF. DNA for the CDR3: TGCAGTGCTAGTGGGACAGGGGGAAGATTATACGAGCAGTACTTC.

The J gene is TRBJ1-5, the V gene TRBV30; D gene unclear. Germline CDR1 and CDR2: GTSNPN and SVGIG (reference sequence). This CDR3 has 13 amino acids. Deletions cut 5 bases from V and 1 base from J, with 9 bases between. CDR3 sequence: CAWSYASNQPQHF. CDR3 in DNA: TGTGCCTGGTCATACGCGAGCAATCAGCCCCAGCATTTT.

The chain recombines TRBV5-1 with TRBJ2-1, with D perhaps TRBD1 (5 bases). The germline gives CDR1 SGHRS, CDR2 YFSETQ. V was cut by 0 bases and J by 4 bases, with 11 bases left in between. This CDR3 region has 15 residues. The CDR3 DNA reads TGCGCCAGCAGCTTGGTGTCGGACAAATACAATGAGCAGTTCTTC. Protein sequence: CASSLVSDKYNEQFF.

This chain uses TRBV30 with TRBJ1-2; D unclear. V gave up 0 bases and J gave up 7 bases, with 18 bases separating them. CDR3 length: 15 amino acids. Germline V gives CDR1 GTSNPN, CDR2 SVGIG (reference sequence). The CDR3 loop reads CAWSVRVSSVGGYTF. CDR3 bases: TGTGCCTGGAGTGTACGGGTCAGCTCGGTGGGTGGCTACACCTTC.

The rearrangement links TRBV6-5 to TRBJ1-2, with D tentatively TRBD1 (5 bases). The CDR3 length is 15 residues. Germline values: CDR1 MNHEY, CDR2 SVGAGI. Trimming took 0 bases from V and 6 from J, leaving 14 bases between them. The DNA for the CDR3 is TGTGCCAGCAGTTACTCCCGACCGGGGGTGAATGGCTACACCTTC. Its protein is CASSYSRPGVNGYTF.